Listed below are T cell receptor beta chains from one sample, sequenced in a study of Graves' ophthalmopathy and Graves' hyperthyroidism. TCRdb analysed the multiplex PCR reads with MiXCR anew, one entry per CDR3 protein. The sample shows some 520,000 distinct CDR3 sequences, around an eighth of them seen only once. Sequencing input: blood. These receptors came from a woman aged 25 to 39 with Graves' ophthalmopathy. Each CDR3 is given with its conserved first and last residue. Each record gives: V gene, D gene, clone size, J gene, CDR3 protein, CDR3 DNA. A D gene is named only where the DNA matches it firmly. Clone size is given for some rows only: seen once, a few or many times, or a class if the clone is expanded.

TRBV5-1	NA	many	TRBJ1-5	CAILYPSGVQPQHF	TGCGCCATACTATATCCATCCGGAGTTCAGCCCCAGCATTTT
TRBV20-1	TRBD1	many	TRBJ1-1	CRAMTGLNTEAFF	TGCAGGGCCATGACAGGGCTGAACACTGAAGCTTTCTTT
TRBV28	TRBD1	many	TRBJ2-5	CASKGRDRPYQETQYF	TGTGCCAGCAAGGGAAGGGACAGGCCTTACCAAGAGACCCAGTACTTC
TRBV20-1	NA	many	TRBJ1-1	CSVWKNTEAFF	TGCAGTGTCTGGAAGAACACTGAAGCTTTCTTT
TRBV30	TRBD2	many	TRBJ2-2	CAWGVSSGAGELFF	TGTGCCTGGGGAGTTTCTAGCGGGGCCGGGGAGCTGTTTTTT
TRBV6-1	TRBD1	many	TRBJ1-1	CASSVTGTGGSEAFF	TGTGCCAGCAGTGTAACCGGGACAGGGGGGAGTGAAGCTTTCTTT
TRBV6-2/TRBV6-3	NA	NA	TRBJ2-7	CASTKRPTVDEQYF	TGTGCCAGCACCAAGCGGCCCACGGTGGACGAGCAGTACTTC
TRBV28	TRBD1	many	TRBJ2-5	CASSFGGTGRETQYF	TGTGCCAGCAGTTTCGGGGGGACAGGGCGAGAGACCCAGTACTTC
TRBV15	NA	many	TRBJ2-7	CATSRVKGGGYEQYF	TGTGCCACCAGCAGAGTCAAGGGAGGAGGCTACGAGCAGTACTTC
TRBV12-3/TRBV12-4	TRBD2	many	TRBJ2-5	CASSKGSGYQETQYF	TGTGCCAGCAGTAAGGGTAGCGGGTACCAAGAGACCCAGTACTTC
TRBV2	NA	many	TRBJ2-5	CASSWGERQETQYF	TGTGCCAGCAGTTGGGGGGAGCGCCAAGAGACCCAGTACTTC
TRBV20-1	NA	many	TRBJ2-4	CSARDLRGAKNIQYF	TGCAGTGCTAGAGATCTCAGAGGGGCCAAAAACATTCAGTACTTC
TRBV6-1	NA	NA	TRBJ2-7	CASSPTGFEQYF	TGTGCCAGCAGTCCCACAGGTTTCGAGCAGTACTTC
TRBV20-1	TRBD1	many	TRBJ1-6	CSARRDRRVNSPLHF	TGCAGTGCTAGGAGGGACAGGAGAGTAAATTCACCCCTCCACTTT
TRBV10-2	NA	many	TRBJ1-2	CASSIGTVGRTNYGYTF	TGCGCCAGCAGTATTGGGACGGTCGGGAGAACTAACTATGGCTACACCTTC
TRBV9	NA	many	TRBJ2-7	CASSELPTERGYEQYF	TGTGCCAGCAGCGAGCTCCCGACGGAGAGAGGCTACGAGCAGTACTTC
TRBV20-1	NA	NA	TRBJ1-1	CSARPDENTEAFF	TGCAGTGCTAGACCCGACGAGAACACTGAAGCTTTCTTT
TRBV13	NA	many	TRBJ2-5	CASSLSSDNVQETQYF	TGTGCCAGCAGCTTAAGCAGCGACAATGTACAAGAGACCCAGTACTTC
TRBV20-1	NA	many	TRBJ1-2	CSASGYTF	TGCAGTGCTAGTGGCTACACCTTC
TRBV6-5	TRBD1	NA	TRBJ1-2	CASSWDRQYGYTF	TGTGCCAGCAGTTGGGACAGACAATATGGCTACACCTTC